The entry below gives a single T cell receptor beta chain sequence along with its context. Participants, 18 to 89 years old, spanned around 25 US areas. Cohorts were assigned according to the clinical history that participants reported. The data stem from a study of blood T cell repertoires in COVID-19. TCRdb's table, derived via immunoSEQ multiplex PCR, lists solely in-frame clones and lacks some. The data show hundreds of thousands of clones, roughly nine tenths seen once. Specimen: PBMCs or T cells enriched from blood (not recorded which). This receptor was identified in a woman aged 25 to 39 with acute COVID-19.

This CDR3 is CASSLVAGAFYGYTF. The CDR3 DNA follows: TGTGCCAGCAGCTTGGTGGCAGGGGCGTTCTATGGCTACACCTTC. The rearrangement uses TRBV5-4 and TRBJ1-2, with D tentatively TRBD1 (6 bases). Trimming shortened V by 0 bases and J by 4 bases, and 13 bases separated the two germline ends. The CDR3 runs to 15 residues. Germline-derived CDR1 and CDR2 are SGHNT and YYREEE (reference sequence).